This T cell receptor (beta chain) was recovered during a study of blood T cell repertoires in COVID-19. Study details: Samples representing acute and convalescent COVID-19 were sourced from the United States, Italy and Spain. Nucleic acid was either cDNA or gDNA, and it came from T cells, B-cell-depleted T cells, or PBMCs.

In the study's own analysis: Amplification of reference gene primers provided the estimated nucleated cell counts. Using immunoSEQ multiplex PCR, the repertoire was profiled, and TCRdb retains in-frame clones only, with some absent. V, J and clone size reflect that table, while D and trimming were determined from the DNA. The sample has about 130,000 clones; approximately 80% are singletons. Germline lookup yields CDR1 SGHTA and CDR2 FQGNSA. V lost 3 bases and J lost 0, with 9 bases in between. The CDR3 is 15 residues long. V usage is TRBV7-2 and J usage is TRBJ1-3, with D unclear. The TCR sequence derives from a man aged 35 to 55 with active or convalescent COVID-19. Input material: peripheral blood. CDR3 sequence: CASSFQAFSGNTIYF. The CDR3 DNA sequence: TGTGCCAGCAGCTTCCAGGCCTTCTCTGGAAACACCATATATTTT.